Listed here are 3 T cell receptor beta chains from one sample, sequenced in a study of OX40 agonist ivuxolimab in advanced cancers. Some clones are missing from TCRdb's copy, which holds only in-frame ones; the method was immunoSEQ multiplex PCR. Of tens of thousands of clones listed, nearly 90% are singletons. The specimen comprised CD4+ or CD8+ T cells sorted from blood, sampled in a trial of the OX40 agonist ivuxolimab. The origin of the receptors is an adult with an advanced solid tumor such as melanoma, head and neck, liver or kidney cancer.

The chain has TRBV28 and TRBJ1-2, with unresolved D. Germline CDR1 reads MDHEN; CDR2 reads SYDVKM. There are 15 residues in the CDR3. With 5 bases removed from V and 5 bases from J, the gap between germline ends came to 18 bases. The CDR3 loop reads CASSALPGRFYGYTF. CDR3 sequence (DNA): TGTGCCAGCAGTGCCCTCCCTGGGCGATTTTATGGCTACACCTTC.

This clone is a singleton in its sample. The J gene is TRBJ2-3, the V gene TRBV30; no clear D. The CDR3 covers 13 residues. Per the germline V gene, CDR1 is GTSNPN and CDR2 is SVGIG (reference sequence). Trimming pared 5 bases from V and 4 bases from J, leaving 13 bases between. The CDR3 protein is CAWGSDPPDTQYF. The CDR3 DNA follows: TGTGCCTGGGGGTCGGACCCCCCAGATACGCAGTATTTT.

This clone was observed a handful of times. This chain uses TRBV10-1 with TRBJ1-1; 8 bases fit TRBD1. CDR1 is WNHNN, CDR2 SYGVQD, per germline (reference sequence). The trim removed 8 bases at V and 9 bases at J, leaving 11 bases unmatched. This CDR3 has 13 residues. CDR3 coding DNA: TGCGCCAGCTCCTCACCCGGGACAGGCCAAGCTTTCTTT. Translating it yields CASSSPGTGQAFF.